Below are 28 T cell receptor beta chains sequenced from a single sample in a study of OX40 agonist ivuxolimab in advanced cancers. Assay: immunoSEQ multiplex PCR; the TCRdb copy retains only in-frame clones and omits some. The sample holds about 63,000 clones, 85% to 90% seen once. The material sequenced was CD4+ or CD8+ T cells sorted from blood, taken in a trial of the OX40 agonist ivuxolimab. These TCRs come from an adult with an advanced solid tumor such as melanoma, head and neck, liver or kidney cancer.

This clone was counted only a few times. CDR3 loop: CASSQGQGLDNSPLHF. The CDR3 nucleotides read TGCGCCAGCAGCCAAGGACAGGGTTTGGATAATTCACCCCTCCACTTT. The chain is built from TRBV4-1 and TRBJ1-6; 7 bases agree with TRBD1. Germline V gene lookup returns CDR1 MGHRA and CDR2 YSYEKL. This CDR3 contains 16 residues. V lost 1 base and J lost 5; bases outside the gene matches: 5.

The chain has TRBV30 and TRBJ2-1; no reliable D call. Trimming removed 5 bases from V and 7 bases from J, with 12 bases in between. There are 12 residues in the CDR3. CDR1 is GTSNPN, CDR2 SVGIG, per germline (reference sequence). This CDR3 is CAWEDVKNEQFF. The CDR3, as DNA: TGTGCCTGGGAAGACGTGAAGAATGAGCAGTTCTTC.

Only a few counts were recorded for this clone. The chain is built from TRBV5-1 and TRBJ2-1; D not certain. V was trimmed by 4 bases and J by 2 bases, leaving 4 bases between them. Germline values: CDR1 SGHRS, CDR2 YFSETQ. The CDR3 loop spans 12 amino acids. CDR3 in amino acids: CASSGAYNEQFF. In DNA, the CDR3 is TGCGCCAGCAGCGGGGCCTACAATGAGCAGTTCTTC.

J is TRBJ2-1 and V is TRBV7-9; a weak D match, TRBD1 (5 bases). V lost 5 bases and J lost 6, with 17 bases in between. In germline, CDR1 is SEHNR, CDR2 FQNEAQ (reference sequence). The CDR3 is 15 amino acids. The CDR3 DNA sequence: TGTGCCAGCAGCCTCACAGGTCCTGGAAGCAATGAGCAGTTCTTC. Its protein is CASSLTGPGSNEQFF.

J is TRBJ2-1 and V is TRBV4-1; D call uncertain. The CDR3 spans 11 residues. Germline V gives CDR1 MGHRA, CDR2 YSYEKL. Trimming cost V 3 bases and J 7 bases, with 4 bases left between them. The CDR3 DNA reads TGCGCCAGCAGCCAGGAAAATGAGCAGTTCTTC. The encoded protein is CASSQENEQFF.

The chain has TRBV27 and TRBJ1-4; 8 bases match TRBD1. CDR1 and CDR2 (germline): MNHEY, SMNVEV (reference sequence). V gave up 2 bases and J gave up 6 bases; unmatched junction bases: 2. The CDR3 runs to 14 residues. In nucleotides, the CDR3 is TGTGCCAGCAGTTTACAGGGGGCGGATGAAAAACTGTTTTTT. It codes for CASSLQGADEKLFF.

The chain uses TRBV28 and TRBJ2-7; possibly TRBD2 for D (5 bases). There are 14 residues in the CDR3. CDR1 is MDHEN and CDR2 is SYDVKM in the germline V gene. Trimming shortened V by 5 bases and J by 1 base, and 12 bases separated the two germline ends. The CDR3 reads CASSQPGLSYEQYF. The CDR3 DNA reads TGTGCCAGCAGTCAACCGGGGTTGTCCTACGAGCAGTACTTC.

This chain links TRBV27 with TRBJ2-7, with TRBD1 identical over 7 bases. CDR3 length: 14 amino acids. Germline trimming cut 5 bases from V and 2 bases from J; bases unmatched to any gene: 6. Germline values: CDR1 MNHEY, CDR2 SMNVEV (reference sequence). Here the CDR3 reads CASSVGQVPYEQYF. Here the CDR3 DNA reads TGTGCCAGCAGTGTCGGACAGGTCCCCTACGAGCAGTACTTC.

The chain joins TRBV5-4 to TRBJ2-5, with D possibly matching TRBD2 (5 bases). The CDR3 has 14 amino acids. V lost 4 bases and J lost 3, with 13 bases in between. CDR1 and CDR2 (germline): SGHNT, YYREEE (reference sequence). The CDR3 loop is CASSPGRVKETQYF. DNA of the CDR3: TGTGCCAGCAGCCCTGGGCGGGTAAAAGAGACCCAGTACTTC.

This clone was seen a single time. This sequence joins TRBV19 and TRBJ2-1; maybe TRBD2 (6 bases). Trimming removed 3 bases at V and 2 bases at J, with 11 bases between. The V gene's germline CDR1 is LNHDA and CDR2 SQIVND (reference sequence). This CDR3 is built from 15 residues. For the CDR3, the DNA is TGTGCCAGTAGTATGGGGGGAAGGGCCTACAATGAGCAGTTCTTC. Its protein is CASSMGGRAYNEQFF.

The CDR3 spells CASSLIGTSGETQYF. Here the CDR3 DNA reads TGTGCCAGCAGCTTAATCGGGACTAGCGGAGAGACCCAGTACTTC. The V call is TRBV7-3, the J call TRBJ2-5, with 11 positions matching TRBD2. V trimming: 1 base; J trimming: 4 bases; junction bases outside the gene matches: 2. The CDR3 has 15 amino acids. Germline CDR1 and CDR2: SGHTA and FQGTGA.

Relative to its sample, this clone is medium-sized. This rearrangement joins TRBV10-1 to TRBJ2-3; tentative D call: TRBD2 (6 bases). V was shortened by 2 bases and J by 10 bases, with 16 bases between the two germline ends. CDR3 length: 14 residues. Germline V gene data show CDR1 as WNHNN and CDR2 as SYGVQD (reference sequence). In DNA, the CDR3 is TGCGCCAGCAGTGAGGGAGGGTTCCAGGTTCCGCAGTATTTT. Residues: CASSEGGFQVPQYF.

Written as DNA, the CDR3 is TGTGCCAGCAGCTTATTTTGGACGGAGTCAGAGACCCAGTACTTC. It yields the protein CASSLFWTESETQYF. This chain connects TRBV7-9 to TRBJ2-5; D is unclear. The ends were cut back, 2 bases at V and 4 bases at J, with 14 bases in the middle. Germline CDR1 and CDR2: SEHNR and FQNEAQ (reference sequence). The CDR3 runs 15 residues.

The J gene is TRBJ1-5, the V gene TRBV27; D remains ambiguous. Trimming removed 0 bases from V and 0 bases from J, with 6 bases in between. CDR3 size: 15 residues. CDR1 is MNHEY, CDR2 SMNVEV, per germline (reference sequence). In DNA, the CDR3 is TGTGCCAGCAGTTTATCTGGGGATAGCAATCAGCCCCAGCATTTT. This translates into CASSLSGDSNQPQHF.

The chain recombines TRBV19 with TRBJ1-5; possibly TRBD1 for D (5 bases). CDR1 LNHDA and CDR2 SQIVND come from the germline V gene (reference sequence). The CDR3 is made up of 14 amino acids. Trimming pared 7 bases from V and 6 bases from J, leaving 16 bases between. The CDR3 reads CASTWGVGSQPQHF. The DNA for the CDR3 is TGTGCCAGTACGTGGGGCGTTGGGAGTCAGCCCCAGCATTTT.

The chain recombines TRBV19 with TRBJ1-2; 9 nucleotides align to TRBD1. The CDR3 has 13 residues. V lost 9 bases to trimming and J lost 8 bases; unmatched junction nucleotides: 10. CDR1 is LNHDA, CDR2 SQIVND, per germline (reference sequence). CDR3 amino acids: CASLQQGAGGYTF. In nucleotides, the CDR3 is TGTGCCAGCCTACAACAGGGGGCTGGCGGCTACACCTTC.

The rearrangement joins TRBV27 to TRBJ2-1, with TRBD1 as a possible D gene (6 bases). Trimming shortened V by 5 bases and J by 5 bases, and 16 bases separated the two germline ends. Germline CDR1 reads MNHEY; CDR2 reads SMNVEV (reference sequence). The CDR3 extends over 15 amino acids. The DNA for the CDR3 is TGTGCCAGCAGTCTCGCCCCGACAGGAAACAATGAGCAGTTCTTC. It specifies CASSLAPTGNNEQFF.

Of note for this clone: No DNA is shown, since the ends of the CDR3 on it are uncertain; the CDR3 is the one TCRdb lists. The genes are TRBV5-1 and TRBJ2-7; TRBD2, the table's D call, lacks a check against the DNA. The CDR3 adds up to 13 amino acids, both ends counted. Germline CDR1 is SGHRS and CDR2 is YFSETQ. CDR3 amino acids: CASSFGPGGEQYF.

The CDR3 nucleotides are TGTGCCAGCAGCGTAGCCGGGACCGTCTCCTACAATGAGCAGTTCTTC. Translating it yields CASSVAGTVSYNEQFF. The rearrangement uses TRBV9 and TRBJ2-1; D may be TRBD1 or TRBD2 (5 bases each). CDR1 and CDR2 (germline): SGDLS, YYNGEE. V was clipped by 0 bases and J by 0 bases, with 10 bases between them. The CDR3 length is 16 residues. The variable domain in full, completed from reference TRBV9 and TRBJ2-1, reads DSGVTQTPKHLITATGQRVTLRCSPRSGDLSVYWYQQSLDQGLQFLIQYYNGEERAKGNILERFSAQQFPDLHSELNLSSLELGDSALYFCASSVAGTVSYNEQFFGPGTRLTVL.

The chain combines TRBV19 with TRBJ1-2, with no clear D. Trimming removed 3 bases at V and 3 bases at J, with 8 bases between. Germline V gene sequence: CDR1 LNHDA, CDR2 SQIVND (reference sequence). This CDR3 contains 13 residues. CDR3 nucleotide sequence: TGTGCCAGTAGTATCTTGATTTACTATGGCTACACCTTC. This codes for CASSILIYYGYTF.

The J gene is TRBJ2-3, the V gene TRBV7-6; a weak D match, TRBD2 (5 bases). The CDR3 has 14 amino acids. With 5 bases removed from V and 1 base from J, the gap between germline ends came to 10 bases. Germline CDR1 reads SGHVS; CDR2 reads FNYEAQ. The CDR3 region is CASSPFGGTDTQYF. For the CDR3, the DNA is TGTGCCAGCAGCCCCTTCGGGGGCACAGATACGCAGTATTTT.

The V and J genes are TRBV7-9 and TRBJ1-6; TRBD1 is a possible D gene (5 bases). Germline CDR1 and CDR2: SEHNR and FQNEAQ (reference sequence). This CDR3 region has 15 residues. V was trimmed by 5 bases and J by 14 bases, leaving 22 bases between them. CDR3 in amino acids: CASSPGDGAGWALHF. CDR3 DNA: TGTGCCAGCAGCCCGGGGGACGGCGCGGGGTGGGCCCTCCACTTT. Based on the CDR3 plus reference TRBV7-9 and TRBJ1-6, the full variable domain is DTGVSQNPRHKITKRGQNVTFRCDPISEHNRLYWYRQTLGQGPEFLTYFQNEAQLEKSRLLSDRFSAERPKGSFSTLEIQRTEQGDSAMYLCASSPGDGAGWALHFGNGTRLTVT.

This chain links TRBV5-4 with TRBJ2-7; D uncertain. The CDR3 loop spans 14 amino acids. CDR1 is SGHNT, CDR2 YYREEE, per germline (reference sequence). V was clipped by 2 bases and J by 0 bases, with 9 bases between them. CDR3 in amino acids: CASSLDPSSYEQYF. CDR3 DNA: TGTGCCAGCAGCTTAGATCCTAGCTCCTACGAGCAGTACTTC.

The chain has TRBV7-8 and TRBJ2-7; D unclear. Germline CDR1 and CDR2: SGHVS and FQNEAQ. The ends were cut back, 2 bases at V and 5 bases at J, with 7 bases in the middle. The CDR3 is 12 amino acids. The CDR3 sequence: CASSLRTDEQYF. In nucleotides, the CDR3 is TGTGCCAGCAGCTTAAGGACGGACGAGCAGTACTTC.

With respect to this clone: This sample also contains other DNA sequences that code for the same CDR3. The chain links TRBV28 to TRBJ2-1; possibly TRBD2 for D (5 bases). Germline V gene data show CDR1 as MDHEN and CDR2 as SYDVKM. Trimming cost V 2 bases and J 9 bases, with 5 bases left between them. The CDR3 consists of 11 residues. The DNA for the CDR3 is TGTGCCAGCAGTTTAGGAGGTGAGCAGTTCTTC. Translation gives CASSLGGEQFF.

J is TRBJ2-3 and V is TRBV2; no firm D call. The CDR3 spans 14 residues. CDR1 and CDR2 from the germline V gene are SNHLY and FYNNEI. V lost 9 bases and J 4 bases, leaving 17 bases between the germline ends. The CDR3 nucleotides are TGTGCCAGACATAAGGCGGAGATCTCAGATACGCAGTATTTT. Protein sequence: CARHKAEISDTQYF.

The chain has TRBV30 and TRBJ1-1; no reliable D call. This CDR3 spans 11 amino acids. Germline V gene lookup returns CDR1 GTSNPN and CDR2 SVGIG (reference sequence). Trimming removed 7 bases at V and 4 bases at J, with 10 bases between. CDR3 nucleotides: TGTGCCTTAATATGGGGCACTGAAGCTTTCTTT. Amino acids: CALIWGTEAFF.

The chain joins TRBV2 to TRBJ2-5; the match to TRBD2 covers 12 bases. The CDR3 consists of 15 residues. Germline CDR1 reads SNHLY; CDR2 reads FYNNEI. V trimming: 8 bases; J trimming: 0 bases; junction bases outside the gene matches: 4. CDR3 DNA: TGTGCCAGCGCCGGGACTAGCGGGTACCAAGAGACCCAGTACTTC. This codes for CASAGTSGYQETQYF.